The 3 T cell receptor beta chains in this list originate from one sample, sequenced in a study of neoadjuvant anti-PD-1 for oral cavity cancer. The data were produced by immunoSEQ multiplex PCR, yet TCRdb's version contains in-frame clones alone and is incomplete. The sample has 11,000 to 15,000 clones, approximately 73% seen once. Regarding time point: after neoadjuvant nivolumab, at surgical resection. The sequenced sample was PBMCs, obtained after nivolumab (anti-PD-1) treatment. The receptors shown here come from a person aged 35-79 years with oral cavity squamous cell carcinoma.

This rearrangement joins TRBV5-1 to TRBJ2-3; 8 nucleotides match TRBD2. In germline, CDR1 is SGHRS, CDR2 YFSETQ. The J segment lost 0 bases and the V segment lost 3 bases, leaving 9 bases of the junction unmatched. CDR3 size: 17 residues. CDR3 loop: CASSWGRTSPSTDTQYF. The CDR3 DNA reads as TGCGCCAGCAGCTGGGGGCGGACTAGCCCTAGCACAGATACGCAGTATTTT.

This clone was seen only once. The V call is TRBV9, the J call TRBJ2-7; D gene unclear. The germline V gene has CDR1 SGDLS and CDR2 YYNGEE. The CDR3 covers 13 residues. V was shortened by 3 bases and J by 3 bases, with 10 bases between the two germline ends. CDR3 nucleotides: TGTGCCAGCAGCGGCGGACCAGGCTACGAGCAGTACTTC. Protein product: CASSGGPGYEQYF.

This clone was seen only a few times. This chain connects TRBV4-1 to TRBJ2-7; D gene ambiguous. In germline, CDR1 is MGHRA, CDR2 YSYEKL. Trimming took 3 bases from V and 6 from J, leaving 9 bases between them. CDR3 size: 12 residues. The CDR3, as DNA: TGCGCCAGCAGCCATCCTTGGGGCGAGCAGTACTTC. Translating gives CASSHPWGEQYF.